The clone carrying this TCR beta chain was detected only once. These data belong to a study of blood T cell repertoires in COVID-19. About the research overall: Samples of COVID-19 (acute and convalescent) were obtained from the United States, Italy and Spain.

Trimming took 4 bases from V and 6 from J, leaving 16 bases between them. Germline lookup yields CDR1 SGHTA and CDR2 FQGTGA. This CDR3 contains 15 residues. In the original analysis: Amplification with reference gene primers provided the estimates of nucleated cell counts. Profiling relied on immunoSEQ multiplex PCR, and the TCRdb table lists in-frame clones only, not all of them. D and trimming were read from the DNA, whereas the V and J calls and clone size are those reported in that table. The table lists about half a million clones, 70% to 90% of them singletons. This clonotype was sampled from a human donor in a cohort sampled during active COVID-19. The source material was peripheral blood. The chain combines TRBV7-3 with TRBJ2-1; D perhaps matches TRBD2 (5 bases). The CDR3: CASSSGVGRSNEQFF. The CDR3 DNA reads as TGTGCCAGCAGCTCGGGCGTGGGGAGAAGCAATGAGCAGTTCTTC.